This TCR beta chain was found in a study of human T cells and chemical hapten exposure. The time point denotes: patch test 1, 2 weeks after DPC sensitization. Treatment given: therapeutic diphenylcyclopropenone sensitization with weekly scalp DPC. Within the library, unique molecular identifiers were attached to each individual cDNA molecule. TCRdb passed the RACE reads through MiXCR, listing each CDR3 protein once. The table shows 300,000 to 350,000 distinct CDR3 sequences, with around 7% occurring only once. The CDR3 is made up of 12 amino acids. V was cut by 5 bases and J by 1 base, with 9 bases left in between. The germline V gene encodes CDR1 DFQATT and CDR2 SNEGSKA (reference sequence). The table lists this clonotype with many counts.

The clonotype originates from a woman aged 18-35 years with alopecia areata. Some clones in this sample may be carry-over from other donors' samples. The chain carries TRBV20-1 and TRBJ2-7, with a tentative D call TRBD1 (5 bases). The source was whole blood, collected in connection with sensitization to the hapten diphenylcyclopropenone (DPC). As DNA, the CDR3 is TGCAGTGCTCGCAGGGCGTCCTACGAGCAGTACTTC. Translated: CSARRASYEQYF.